This T cell receptor beta chain was captured in a study of T-cell memory formation after mild COVID-19 (dated by TCRdb to the early 2020s). Notes on the research overall: TCR sequence clusters from the two donors were found to be largely donor specific. In a couple of donors, T-cell clones that expanded and contracted after mild COVID-19 were tracked by sequencing TCRalpha and TCRbeta repertoires over time. The cohort was made up of two young adult volunteers, one female and one male, who were previously healthy.

PBMCs were isolated by Ficoll-Paque density gradient centrifugation. General conclusions and limits of the study: Contracting CD4+ clones appeared mostly in the CM and EM memory subsets, whereas CD8+ clones were enriched in EMRA. Clones that contracted from day 15 to 85 showed balanced CD4/CD8 phenotypes, whereas a second wave of clones that expanded from day 15 to 37 leaned towards CD4+. Whether the second-wave clones peaking on day 37 were SARS-CoV-2 specific was not confirmed. Some responding clones were detected in pre-infection memory, which suggested that pre-existing cross-reactive memory T cells had joined the SARS-CoV-2 response. The study included only a couple of mild cases, and larger cohorts that include severe cases with pre-infection samples were judged to be necessary.

Notes on this clonotype: Its antigen is currently not known. Nothing much larger sits one base from this clone, and base qualities are not available.

V loses 8 bases, J loses 4 bases, and the germline ends lie 9 bases apart. From a lookup of the germline V gene, CDR1 and CDR2 are SGHDT and YYEEEE. The CDR3 contains 12 residues, cysteine and phenylalanine counted. Just CDR3 DNA is preserved here, 36 bases in frame from base 1. Instrument used: Illumina NovaSeq 6000. Using 5'RACE with constant-segment primers, TCRalpha and TCRbeta cDNA libraries were constructed, with sample barcodes and unique molecular identifiers added in the process. RNA was extracted from every sample with Trizol reagent. Libraries were amplified in two PCR steps, with a second sample barcode and Illumina TruSeq adapters added in the second step. Sequencing of the libraries was done on an Illumina NovaSeq, producing 2 x 150 bp paired-end reads. The authors' pipeline ran thus. The reads were demultiplexed and collapsed into UMI-guided consensus sequences using migec v1.2.7. Using mixcr v2.1.11, UMI consensuses were aligned to TRA and TRB V and J templates and then assembled into clonotypes. Clonotypes were classified as expanded or contracted when called significant by both edgeR and NoisET, with noise models trained on biological replicates. For edgeR calls, a false discovery rate-adjusted p below 0.01 and a log2 fold-change threshold of 1 were applied. As an exploratory analysis of dynamics, max-normalized trajectories of the 1000 most abundant clonotypes were examined with PCA combined with hierarchical clustering. Separately sequenced CD4+ and CD8+ repertoires were used to assign the CD4 or CD8 phenotype of responding clones. Using fastp at Q25 and MiXCR, TCRdb reprocessed the public reads and kept productive beta chains. Identical CDR3 protein sequences are pooled into one entry, listed with their most common genes and DNA. These V and J calls derive from TCRdb rather than the authors' analysis. This sample comprises about 360,000 distinct CDR3 sequences, roughly 14% of them detected only once. The top ten hold roughly 22% of the sample.

The material sequenced was PBMCs or a T cell subset sorted from them (not recorded which). Here the chain combines TRBV5-6 and TRBJ2-2, with the D gene too uncertain to name. This receptor was obtained from a man aged 18 to 29 who had mild COVID-19 (a few samples of this study predate the infection). The sample titles of this study are shuffled in the database, so cell type and time point are left out; the donor was told from shared clones. The DNA reads TGTGCCAGACACTTTCCCACCGGGGAGCTGTTTTTT. This is translated as CARHFPTGELFF.